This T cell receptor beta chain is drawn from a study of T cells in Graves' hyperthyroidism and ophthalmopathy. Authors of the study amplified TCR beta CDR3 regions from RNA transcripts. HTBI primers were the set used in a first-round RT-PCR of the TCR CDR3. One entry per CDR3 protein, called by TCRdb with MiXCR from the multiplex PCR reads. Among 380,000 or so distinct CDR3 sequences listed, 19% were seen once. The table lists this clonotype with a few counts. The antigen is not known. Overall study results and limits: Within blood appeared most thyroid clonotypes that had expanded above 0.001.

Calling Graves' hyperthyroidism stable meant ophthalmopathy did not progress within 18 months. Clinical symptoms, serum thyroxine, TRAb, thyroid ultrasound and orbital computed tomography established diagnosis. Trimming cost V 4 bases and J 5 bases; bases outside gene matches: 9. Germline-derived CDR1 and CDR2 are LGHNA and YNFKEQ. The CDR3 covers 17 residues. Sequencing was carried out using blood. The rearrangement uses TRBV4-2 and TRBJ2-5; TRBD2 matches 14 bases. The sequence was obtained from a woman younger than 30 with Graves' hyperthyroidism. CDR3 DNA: TGTGCCAGCAGCCCCCGACTAGCGGGGGGGCCGGAGGAGACCCAGTACTTC. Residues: CASSPRLAGGPEETQYF.